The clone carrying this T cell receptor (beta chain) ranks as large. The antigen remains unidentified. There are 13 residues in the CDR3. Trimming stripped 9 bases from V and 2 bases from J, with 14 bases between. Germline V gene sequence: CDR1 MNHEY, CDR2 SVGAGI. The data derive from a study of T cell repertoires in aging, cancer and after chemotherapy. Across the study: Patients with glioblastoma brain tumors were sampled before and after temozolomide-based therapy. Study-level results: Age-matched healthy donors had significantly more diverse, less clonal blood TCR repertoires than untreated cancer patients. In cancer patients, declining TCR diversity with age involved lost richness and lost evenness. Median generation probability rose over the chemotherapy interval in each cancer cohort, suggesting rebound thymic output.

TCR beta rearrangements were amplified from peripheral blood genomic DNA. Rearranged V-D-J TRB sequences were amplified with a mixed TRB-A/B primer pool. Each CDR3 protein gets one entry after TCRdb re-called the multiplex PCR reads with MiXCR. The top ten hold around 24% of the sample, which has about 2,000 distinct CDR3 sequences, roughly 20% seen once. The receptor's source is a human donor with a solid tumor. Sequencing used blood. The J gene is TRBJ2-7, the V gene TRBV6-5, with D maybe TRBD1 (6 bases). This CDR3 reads CASWSGHPYEQYF. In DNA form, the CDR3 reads TGTGCCAGTTGGTCGGGACACCCCTACGAGCAGTACTTC.